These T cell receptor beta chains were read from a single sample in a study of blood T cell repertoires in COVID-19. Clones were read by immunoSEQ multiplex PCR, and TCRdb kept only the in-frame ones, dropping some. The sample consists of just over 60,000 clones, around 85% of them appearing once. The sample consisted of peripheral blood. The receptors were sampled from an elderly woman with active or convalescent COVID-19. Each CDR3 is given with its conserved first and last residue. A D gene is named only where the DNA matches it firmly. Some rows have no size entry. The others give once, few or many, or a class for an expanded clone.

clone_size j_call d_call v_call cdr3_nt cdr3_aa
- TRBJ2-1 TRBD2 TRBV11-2 TGTGCCAGCAGCTTCGGACTAGCGGGGGATTACAATGAGCAGTTCTTC CASSFGLAGDYNEQFF
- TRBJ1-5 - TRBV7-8 TGTGCCAGCAGCTCCCAGGGGAATTACGGTCAGCCTCAGCATTTT CASSSQGNYGQPQHF
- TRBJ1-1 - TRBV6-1 TGTGCCAGCAGTGAAGCGGCCAGGGGCACTGAAGCTTTCTTT CASSEAARGTEAFF
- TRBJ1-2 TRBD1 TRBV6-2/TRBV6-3 TGTGCCAGCAGTTATGGAGGGGACAGGGAGGAGGCCTACACCTTC CASSYGGDREEAYTF
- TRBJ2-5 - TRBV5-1 TGCGCCAGCAGCTTGGGTTTCTTGGCAGAACAAGAGACCCAGTACTTC CASSLGFLAEQETQYF
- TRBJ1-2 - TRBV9 TGTGCCAGCAGCAGGGGCAGCTATGGCTACACCTTC CASSRGSYGYTF
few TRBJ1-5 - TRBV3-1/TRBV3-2 TGTGCCAGCAGCCAAGATGGAGGGAGGAATCAGCCCCAGCATTTT CASSQDGGRNQPQHF
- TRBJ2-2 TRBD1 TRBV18 TGTGCCAGCACGGGACAGGGAAACACCGGGGAGCTGTTTTTT CASTGQGNTGELFF
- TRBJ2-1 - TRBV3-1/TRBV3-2 TGTGCCAGCAACCTACAGGGCTACAATGAGCAGTTCTTC CASNLQGYNEQFF
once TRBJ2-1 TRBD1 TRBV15 TGTGCCACCAGCAGGGGACAGGGGATTTACAATGAGCAGTTCTTC CATSRGQGIYNEQFF
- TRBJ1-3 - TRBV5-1 TGCGCCAGCAGCTTGGACACTGGAAACACCATATATTTT CASSLDTGNTIYF
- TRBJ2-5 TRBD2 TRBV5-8 TGTGCCAGCAGCCCGGGACTAGCGGGGGGGACCCAAGAGACCCAGTACTTC CASSPGLAGGTQETQYF
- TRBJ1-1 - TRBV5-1 TGCGCCAGCAGCTTAAAACAGGATACTGAAGCTTTCTTT CASSLKQDTEAFF
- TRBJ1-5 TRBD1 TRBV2 TGTGCCAGCAGTCCGGGACAGGGGGCCGTTCAGCCCCAGCATTTT CASSPGQGAVQPQHF
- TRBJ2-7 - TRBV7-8 TGTGCCAGCAGCTTAGGGGGGGTAGTGGGCTACGAGCAGTACTTC CASSLGGVVGYEQYF
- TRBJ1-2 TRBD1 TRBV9 TGTGCCAGCACCATGACAGGGGGGGCTAATGGTGGCTACACCTTC CASTMTGGANGGYTF